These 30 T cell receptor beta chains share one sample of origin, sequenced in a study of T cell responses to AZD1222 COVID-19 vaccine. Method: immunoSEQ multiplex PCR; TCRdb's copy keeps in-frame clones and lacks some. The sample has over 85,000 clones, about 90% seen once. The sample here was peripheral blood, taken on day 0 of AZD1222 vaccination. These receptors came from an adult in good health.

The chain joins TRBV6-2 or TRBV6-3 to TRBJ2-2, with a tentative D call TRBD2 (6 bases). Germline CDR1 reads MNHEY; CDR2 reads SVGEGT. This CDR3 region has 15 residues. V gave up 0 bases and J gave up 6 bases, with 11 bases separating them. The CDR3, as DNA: TGTGCCAGCAGTTACTCGCTCGGGGGACCCGGGGAGCTGTTTTTT. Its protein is CASSYSLGGPGELFF.

CDR3 nucleotide sequence: TGTGCCACCAGCGGCATGGACAGGGGAGGCGGCTACACCTTC. This sequence encodes CATSGMDRGGGYTF. This rearrangement joins TRBV24-1 to TRBJ1-2, with TRBD1 matching 9 bases. In germline, CDR1 is KGHDR, CDR2 SFDVKD. The CDR3 runs 14 residues. Unmatched junction bases numbered 10, after V lost 7 bases and J lost 8 bases.

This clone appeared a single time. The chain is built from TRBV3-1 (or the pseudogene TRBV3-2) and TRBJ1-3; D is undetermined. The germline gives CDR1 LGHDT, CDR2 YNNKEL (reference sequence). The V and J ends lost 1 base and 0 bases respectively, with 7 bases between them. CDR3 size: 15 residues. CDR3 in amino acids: CASSQGQPSGNTIYF. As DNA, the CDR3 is TGTGCCAGCAGCCAAGGGCAGCCCTCTGGAAACACCATATATTTT.

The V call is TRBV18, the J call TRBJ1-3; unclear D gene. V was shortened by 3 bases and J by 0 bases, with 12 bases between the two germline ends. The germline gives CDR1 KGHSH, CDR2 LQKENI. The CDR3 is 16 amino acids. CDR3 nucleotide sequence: TGTGCCAGCTCACCCACAACGAGGGACTCTGGAAACACCATATATTTT. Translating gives CASSPTTRDSGNTIYF. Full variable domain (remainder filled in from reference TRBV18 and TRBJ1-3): NAGVMQNPRHLVRRRGQEARLRCSPMKGHSHVYWYRQLPEEGLKFMVYLQKENIIDESGMPKERFSAEFPKEGPSILRIQQVVRGDSAAYFCASSPTTRDSGNTIYFGEGSWLTVV.

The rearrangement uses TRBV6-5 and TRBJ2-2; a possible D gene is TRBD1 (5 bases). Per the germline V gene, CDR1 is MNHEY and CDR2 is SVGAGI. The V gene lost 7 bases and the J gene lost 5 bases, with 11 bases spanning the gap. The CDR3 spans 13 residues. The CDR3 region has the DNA TGTGCCAGCAAAGACAGCTTAACCGGGGAGCTGTTTTTT. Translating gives CASKDSLTGELFF.

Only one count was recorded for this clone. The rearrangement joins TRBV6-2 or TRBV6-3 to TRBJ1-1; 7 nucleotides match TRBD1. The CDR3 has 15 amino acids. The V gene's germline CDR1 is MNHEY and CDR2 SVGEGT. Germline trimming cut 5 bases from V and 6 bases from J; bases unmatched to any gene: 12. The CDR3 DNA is TGTGCCAGCAGTACTTCCCGGGACAGAGTTCCTGAAGCTTTCTTT. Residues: CASSTSRDRVPEAFF.

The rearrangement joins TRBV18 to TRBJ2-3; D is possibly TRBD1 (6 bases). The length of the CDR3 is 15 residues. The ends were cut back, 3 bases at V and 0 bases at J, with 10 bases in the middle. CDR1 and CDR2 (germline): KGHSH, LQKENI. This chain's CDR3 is CASSPTGTSTDTQYF. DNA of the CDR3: TGTGCCAGCTCACCCACCGGGACAAGCACAGATACGCAGTATTTT.

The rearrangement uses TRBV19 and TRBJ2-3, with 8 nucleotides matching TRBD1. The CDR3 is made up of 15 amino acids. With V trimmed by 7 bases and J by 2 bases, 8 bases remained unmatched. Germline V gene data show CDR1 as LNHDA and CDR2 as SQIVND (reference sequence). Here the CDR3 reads CASIGTGANTDTQYF. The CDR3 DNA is TGTGCCAGTATAGGGACAGGCGCAAACACAGATACGCAGTATTTT.

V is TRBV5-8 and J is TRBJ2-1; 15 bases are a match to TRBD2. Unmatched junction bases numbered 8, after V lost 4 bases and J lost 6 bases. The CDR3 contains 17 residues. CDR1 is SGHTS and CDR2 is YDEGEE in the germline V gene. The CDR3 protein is CASSQLGTSGGFNEQFF. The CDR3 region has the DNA TGTGCCAGCAGCCAGCTCGGGACTAGCGGGGGGTTCAATGAGCAGTTCTTC.

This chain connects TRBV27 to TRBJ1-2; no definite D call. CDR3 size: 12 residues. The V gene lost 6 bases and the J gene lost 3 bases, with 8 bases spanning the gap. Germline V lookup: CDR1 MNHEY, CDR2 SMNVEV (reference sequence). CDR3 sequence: CASSHDHYGYTF. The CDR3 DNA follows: TGTGCCAGCAGCCACGACCACTATGGCTACACCTTC.

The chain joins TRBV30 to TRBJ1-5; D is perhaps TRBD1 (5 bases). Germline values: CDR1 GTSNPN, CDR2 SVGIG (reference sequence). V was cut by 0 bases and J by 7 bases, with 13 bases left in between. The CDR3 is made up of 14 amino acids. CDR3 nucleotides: TGTGCCTGGAGTGTATATGCAGGGAAGCAGCCCCAGCATTTT. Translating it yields CAWSVYAGKQPQHF.

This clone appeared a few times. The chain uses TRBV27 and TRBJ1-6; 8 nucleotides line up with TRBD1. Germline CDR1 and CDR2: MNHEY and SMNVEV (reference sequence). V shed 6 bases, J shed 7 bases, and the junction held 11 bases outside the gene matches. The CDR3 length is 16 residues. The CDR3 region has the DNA TGTGCCAGCAGACTATCCCTACAGGGGGTGAATTCACCCCTCCACTTT. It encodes CASRLSLQGVNSPLHF.

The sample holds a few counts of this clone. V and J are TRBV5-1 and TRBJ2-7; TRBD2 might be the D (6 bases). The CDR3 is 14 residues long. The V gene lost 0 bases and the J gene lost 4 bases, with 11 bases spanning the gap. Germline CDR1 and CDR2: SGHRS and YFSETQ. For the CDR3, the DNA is TGCGCCAGCAGCTTGGGTGCGGGGAGGTACGAGCAGTACTTC. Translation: CASSLGAGRYEQYF.

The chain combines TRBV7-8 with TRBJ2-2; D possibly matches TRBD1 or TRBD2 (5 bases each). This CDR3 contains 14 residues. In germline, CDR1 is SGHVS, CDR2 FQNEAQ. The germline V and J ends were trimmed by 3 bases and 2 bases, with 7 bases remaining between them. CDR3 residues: CASSFRDNTGELFF. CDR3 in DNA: TGTGCCAGCAGCTTCCGGGACAACACCGGGGAGCTGTTTTTT.

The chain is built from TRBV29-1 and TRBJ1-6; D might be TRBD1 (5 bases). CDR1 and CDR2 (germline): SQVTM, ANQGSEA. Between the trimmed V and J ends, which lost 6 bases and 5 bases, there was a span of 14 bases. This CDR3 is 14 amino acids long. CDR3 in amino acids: CSVQVSGNNSPLHF. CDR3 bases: TGCAGCGTCCAGGTGTCAGGGAATAATTCACCCCTCCACTTT.

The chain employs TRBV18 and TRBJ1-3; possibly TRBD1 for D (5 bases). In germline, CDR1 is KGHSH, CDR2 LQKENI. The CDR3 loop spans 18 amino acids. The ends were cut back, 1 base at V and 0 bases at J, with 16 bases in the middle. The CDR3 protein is CASSPRLFGGSSGNTIYF. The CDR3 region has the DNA TGTGCCAGCTCACCACGGCTGTTCGGGGGAAGCTCTGGAAACACCATATATTTT.

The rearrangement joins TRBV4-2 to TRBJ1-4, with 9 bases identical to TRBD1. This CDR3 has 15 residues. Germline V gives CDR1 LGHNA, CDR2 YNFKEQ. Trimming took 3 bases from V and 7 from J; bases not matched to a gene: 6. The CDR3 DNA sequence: TGTGCCAGCAGCCAGGCCCCGGGACAGGGTGAAAAACTGTTTTTT. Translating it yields CASSQAPGQGEKLFF.

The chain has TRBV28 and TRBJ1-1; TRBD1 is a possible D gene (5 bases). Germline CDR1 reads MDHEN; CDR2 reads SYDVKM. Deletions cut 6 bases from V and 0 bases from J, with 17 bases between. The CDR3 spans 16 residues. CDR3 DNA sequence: TGTGCCAGCAGCCCAGCCGGGGGAATCATGAACACTGAAGCTTTCTTT. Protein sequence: CASSPAGGIMNTEAFF. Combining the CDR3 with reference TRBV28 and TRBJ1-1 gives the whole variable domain DVKVTQSSRYLVKRTGEKVFLECVQDMDHENMFWYRQDPGLGLRLIYFSYDVKMKEKGDIPEGYSVSREKKERFSLILESASTNQTSMYLCASSPAGGIMNTEAFFGQGTRLTVV.

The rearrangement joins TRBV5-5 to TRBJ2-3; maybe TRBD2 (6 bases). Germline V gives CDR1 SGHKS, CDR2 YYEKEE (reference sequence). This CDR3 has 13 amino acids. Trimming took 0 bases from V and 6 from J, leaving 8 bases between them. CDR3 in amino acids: CASSLAGTDTQYF. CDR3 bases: TGTGCCAGCAGCTTGGCCGGGACTGATACGCAGTATTTT.

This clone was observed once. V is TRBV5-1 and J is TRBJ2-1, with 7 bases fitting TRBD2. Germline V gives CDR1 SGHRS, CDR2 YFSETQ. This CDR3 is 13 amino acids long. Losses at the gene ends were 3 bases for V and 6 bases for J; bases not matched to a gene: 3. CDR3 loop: CASSWGTTNEQFF. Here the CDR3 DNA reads TGCGCCAGCAGCTGGGGGACTACCAATGAGCAGTTCTTC.

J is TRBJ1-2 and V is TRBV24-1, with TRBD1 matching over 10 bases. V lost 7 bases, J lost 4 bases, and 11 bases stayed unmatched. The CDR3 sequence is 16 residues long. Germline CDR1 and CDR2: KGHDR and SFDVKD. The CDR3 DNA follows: TGTGCCACCAGGGAGGGGACAGGGGCAGTAATCTATGGCTACACCTTC. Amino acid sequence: CATREGTGAVIYGYTF.

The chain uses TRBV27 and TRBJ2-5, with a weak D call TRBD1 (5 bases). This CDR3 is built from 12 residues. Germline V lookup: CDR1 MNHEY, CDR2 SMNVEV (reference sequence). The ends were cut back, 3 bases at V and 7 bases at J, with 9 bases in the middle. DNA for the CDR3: TGTGCCAGCAGTTTCACCCAGGGGACCCAGTACTTC. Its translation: CASSFTQGTQYF.

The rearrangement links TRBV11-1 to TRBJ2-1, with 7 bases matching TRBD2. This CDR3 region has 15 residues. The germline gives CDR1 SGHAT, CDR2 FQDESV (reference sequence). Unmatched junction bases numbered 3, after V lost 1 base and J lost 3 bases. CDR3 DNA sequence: TGTGCCAGCAGCTTAGGAGCGGGGATCTACAATGAGCAGTTCTTC. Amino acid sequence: CASSLGAGIYNEQFF.

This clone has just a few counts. CDR3 coding DNA: TGTGCCAGCAGCCTATCGGCGGGGCAAGAGACCCAGTACTTC. It specifies CASSLSAGQETQYF. The rearrangement links TRBV3-1 (or the pseudogene TRBV3-2) to TRBJ2-5; a possible D gene is TRBD2 (6 bases). CDR3 length: 14 residues. Deletions cut 4 bases from V and 2 bases from J, with 11 bases between. Germline lookup yields CDR1 LGHDT and CDR2 YNNKEL (reference sequence).

The CDR3 bases are TGTGCCAGCAGTCCCGGGGGGGACCTCGGAAAGGAGCAGTACTTC. Its translation: CASSPGGDLGKEQYF. The gene calls are TRBV11-2 and TRBJ2-7, with 8 bases fitting TRBD2. This CDR3 is 15 amino acids long. The germline V gene encodes CDR1 SGHAT and CDR2 FQNNGV. The V segment lost 6 bases and the J segment 7 bases; nucleotides outside the gene matches: 14.

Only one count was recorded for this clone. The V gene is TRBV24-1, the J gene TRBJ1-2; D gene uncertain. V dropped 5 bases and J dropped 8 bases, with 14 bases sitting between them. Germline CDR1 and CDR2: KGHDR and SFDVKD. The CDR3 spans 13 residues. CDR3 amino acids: CATSASQQQGYTF. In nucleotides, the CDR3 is TGTGCCACCAGTGCCTCACAACAACAAGGCTACACCTTC.

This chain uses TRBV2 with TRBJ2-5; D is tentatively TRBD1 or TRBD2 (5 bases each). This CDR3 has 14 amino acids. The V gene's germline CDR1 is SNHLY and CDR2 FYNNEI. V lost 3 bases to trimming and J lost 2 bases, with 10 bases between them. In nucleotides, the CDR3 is TGTGCCAGCAGTGACCGGGACGGGCAAGAGACCCAGTACTTC. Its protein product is CASSDRDGQETQYF.

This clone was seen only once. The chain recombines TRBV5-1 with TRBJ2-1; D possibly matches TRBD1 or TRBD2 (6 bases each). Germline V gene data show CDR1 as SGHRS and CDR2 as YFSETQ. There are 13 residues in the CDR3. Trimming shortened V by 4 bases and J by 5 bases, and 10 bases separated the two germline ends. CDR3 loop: CASSGGPNNEQFF. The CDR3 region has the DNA TGCGCCAGCAGCGGGGGGCCCAACAATGAGCAGTTCTTC.

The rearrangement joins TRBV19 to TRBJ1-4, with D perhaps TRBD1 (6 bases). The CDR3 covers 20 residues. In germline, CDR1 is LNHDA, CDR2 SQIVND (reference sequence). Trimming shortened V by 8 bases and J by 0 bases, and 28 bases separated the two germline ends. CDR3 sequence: CASSTRGQGNFVATNEKLFF. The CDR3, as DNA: TGTGCCAGTTCGACCAGAGGTCAGGGGAACTTCGTTGCAACTAATGAAAAACTGTTTTTT.

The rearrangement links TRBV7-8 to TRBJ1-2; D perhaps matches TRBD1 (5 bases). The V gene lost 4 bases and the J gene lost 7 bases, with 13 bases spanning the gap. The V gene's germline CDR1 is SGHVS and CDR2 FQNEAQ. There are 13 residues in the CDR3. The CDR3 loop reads CASSSGPRRGYTF. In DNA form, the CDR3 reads TGTGCCAGCAGCTCGGGACCCCGACGTGGCTACACCTTC.